Sequencing of this T cell receptor (beta chain) was carried out in a study of blood T cell repertoires in COVID-19. Per germline, CDR1 SGHTA and CDR2 FQGNSA. The CDR3 has 15 amino acids. Worth noting for this clone: The junction departs from germline at one end; a sequencing error may be responsible.

Authors' processing steps: Reference gene primer amplification yielded estimated nucleated cell counts. The repertoire was sequenced with immunoSEQ multiplex PCR; TCRdb's copy has only in-frame clones and lacks some. V, J and clone size are taken as reported in that table, and D and trimming were inferred from the DNA itself. The sample has over 130,000 clones, 80% to 90% seen once. This receptor was taken from a man in his sixties with active or convalescent COVID-19. The gene calls are TRBV7-2 and TRBJ2-7; D perhaps matches TRBD1 (5 bases). The sample was peripheral blood. The CDR3 bases are TGTGCCGGCAGCTTAGGTCCAGGGAACTCCTACGAGCAGTACTTC. Translation: CAGSLGPGNSYEQYF.